This TCR beta chain came from a study of cytomegalovirus exposure and HLA in healthy donors listed by TCRdb under 2017. General notes on the study: In an earlier analysis of 450 to 750 of the donors, 250 to 350 Gb of sequence data and 90 million to 120 million unique TCR beta sequences from roughly 200 million T cells were reported. About five DR-DQ haplotypes were treated as single units for association and clustering because of strong linkage in the cohort. A separate validation cohort of 100 to 150 different subjects was used in addition to the 666-subject first cohort. The study used immunosequencing to profile the T cell repertoires of approximately 690 subjects and linked those repertoires to cytomegalovirus serostatus. Rather than using new phenotypic data, the later analysis identified candidate immune exposures from TCR beta sequences and from how often those sequences occurred across donors. On average, 235,054 unique TCR beta nucleotide sequences were sequenced per donor among a few hundred genotyped donors of the cohort, with 15% to 20% of those sequences being non-productive. Approximately 310 gigabases of sequencing data and tens of millions of unique TCR sequences were included in an early release covering 550 to 650 HLA-typed donors. The genetic ancestry cluster associated with self-reported Caucasian donors included 80% to 90% of the 300 to 400 genotyped donors. A later analysis re-examined previously published TCR beta repertoires from just over 650 donors and added high-resolution HLA genotyping to investigate patterns of TCR occurrence. To decide whether each TCR beta V gene segment behaved as functional or pseudogenic, an earlier analysis of 587 of the donors relied on high-throughput TCR beta sequencing. Genome-wide SNP genotypes for about 55% of the 666 donors were used in a later genetic analysis, which treated that subset as a discovery cohort. High-throughput TCR immunosequencing, statistical association of individual TCRs with disease status, and machine learning were combined to predict cytomegalovirus infection status. The number of typed donors differed by locus: 629-630 for A, B, C, DRB1 and DQB1; 522 for DQA1; 606 for DPA1; and roughly 470 for DPB1. Every discovery cohort repertoire had been produced on one sequencing platform. Donor age, sex, ethnicity and CMV serostatus were collected together with the repertoire data. The study aimed to test whether signatures of past pathogen exposure could be identified by cataloging public T cell receptors. Class I and class II HLA loci were covered by the typing at four-digit resolution. The investigation overall reported the following: Three of the identified cytomegalovirus-associated TCR beta chains were confirmed in vitro to be specific for cytomegalovirus antigens. The sequencing pipeline was judged likely to have produced a cluster of highly shared sequence variants as a technical artifact. Correlated functional status among segregating V segments might reflect linkage disequilibrium, but an unknown experimental factor could not be ruled out. It was suggested by the authors that the approach could potentially be generalized to other disease states and immunological phenotypes. When HLA alleles, especially DR and DQ, strongly co-occurred, attributing TCR associations to individual alleles was difficult. The study listed around 160 TCR beta chains as associated with cytomegalovirus. A later analysis reported that several top co-occurrence clusters appeared linked to parvovirus B19, influenza, CMV and Epstein-Barr virus. A further reported finding was that TCR beta sequences accurately predicted the HLA-A and HLA-B alleles for most subjects in the first cohort. For the cohort, immune exposure information was limited to CMV serostatus. Only TCR beta chains were sequenced in this cohort, and the absence of alpha or paired-chain data limited detectable features. The earlier analysis of fewer than 750 of the donors excluded about 16 rarely observed V segments, including chromosome 9 orphons, because counts were too low. A later analysis found that HLA-associated TCR beta chains were more clonally expanded and had lower generation probabilities than equally common non-associated chains. Compared with the approximately 720-donor mean, donors in an Asian-associated ancestry cluster had fewer N-insertions in productive TCRs, according to a later genetic analysis. In a later genetic analysis, a missense DCLRE1C variant was associated with V-gene and J-gene trimming of TCR beta chains, and the association was replicated in an independent cohort. An earlier analysis of around 500 of the donors showed that most TCR beta V segments appeared in productive rearrangements either about 87% or about 30% of the time, which broadly matched IMGT annotations. While some public TCRs were present in many individuals, most TCR sequences turned up only very rarely across donors. Because HLA typing was missing for some donors at each locus, association tests included only the typed subset. Cytomegalovirus status was reported to be diagnosed by the classifier with high specificity and sensitivity in both the original and validation cohorts. A later analysis found that most CMV-associated TCR beta chains appeared HLA-restricted, with HLA associations seemingly driven largely by CMV exposure. According to a later analysis, TCR association rates differed among HLA loci, with DRB1 alleles showing the most associated TCRs and HLA-C alleles showing the fewest. A later analysis associated 16,951 TCR beta sequences with specific HLA alleles at a false discovery rate of 0.05. Presence/absence analyses assumed roughly uniform sequencing depth across donors, an assumption that may not hold.

As for this clone: Its antigen is unknown. Base qualities are not provided; no much larger clone lies one nucleotide away.

Library construction relied on the immunoSEQ multiplex PCR assay. For the multiplex PCR, a mixture combining 60 forward primers for TCR Vbeta segments and 13 reverse primers for TCR Jbeta segments was used. The CDR3 region of rearranged TCR beta genes was amplified from genomic DNA by a multiplex PCR assay. Amplified TCR beta libraries were sequenced as 87-base-pair reads on the Illumina HiSeq System. The paper's data handling went like this. A later analysis counted about 82 million unique TCR beta chains across the 600 to 850 repertoires, and around 9.9 million of these chains were shared by at least two donors. To remove PCR and sequencing errors, raw reads were error-corrected and collapsed into unique sequences using a nearest-neighbor algorithm that merged closely related sequences. CDR3 sequences were aligned to IMGT reference sequences to assign V, D and J gene segments. For a sequence to be retained, a match of at least six nucleotides to both a V gene segment and a J gene segment was required. A rearrangement counted as productive if the CDR3 had no stop codons and remained in frame with V and J, and every other rearrangement counted as non-productive. CDR3 was defined according to IMGT convention as the region running from the second conserved V-encoded cysteine to the conserved J-encoded phenylalanine. Sequences without an unambiguous match to a single V gene segment were excluded from the earlier analysis of 587 of the donors. An earlier analysis of a few hundred of the donors called V segments functional above 56.7% productive rearrangements and segregating when the between-donor standard deviation exceeded 5%. A statistical classification framework was built to diagnose cytomegalovirus status from the catalog of TCR beta chain sequences. In a later analysis, V and J genes were assigned by comparing TCR nucleotide sequences against IMGT/GENE-DB human TR gene sequences. The TCRdist pipeline was used in a later analysis to assign CDR3 sequences and most-parsimonious VDJ recombination scenarios. A later analysis defined each TCR beta chain by its CDR3 amino acid sequence plus V-gene family, and excluded reads lacking a unique V-gene family. A later analysis removed 592 highly shared, low-generation-probability nucleotide sequences to deal with suspected cross-contamination and a sequencing artifact. In a later analysis, a clonal expansion index for each public chain was calculated from normalized within-repertoire ranks of inferred template counts. In a later analysis, generation probabilities were computed using a VDJ recombination model fitted to out-of-frame rearrangements, and the results were checked against IGoR. A later analysis scored TCR-TCR, TCR-HLA and TCR-CMV co-occurrence with hypergeometric tests, applying a repertoire-size bias correction to TCR pairs. To estimate false discovery rates, a later analysis permuted the HLA or CMV assignments 20 times. In a later analysis, co-occurring TCRs were grouped using DBSCAN, with TCRdist sequence similarity added in when clustering inside HLA-allele-positive subsets. For co-occurrence clustering, repertoires with fewer than 30,000 or more than 120,000 public chains were excluded, along with a handful of repertoires with anomalous nucleotide sharing. Here the immuneACCESS table is served through TCRdb, limited to in-frame sequences with V and J called. Missing clones are a known gap in these copies; in checked studies unresolved V genes cover under half, and the rest lacks a known reason. The DNA was the basis for D and trimming; V, J and clone size are from that table. Across this sample there are 97,000 or so clones, with roughly a tenth seen only once. Jointly, the top ten make up around 4.9% of the sample.

The cohort was made up of around 720 healthy bone marrow donors. All cohort members were sampled while nominally healthy, although unrecorded immune exposures were likely present. The donor was CMV seropositive and belonged to the group of 250 to 350 seropositive cohort members. Each donor provided a peripheral blood sample, and peripheral blood mononuclear cells were used for TCR beta sequencing. Genomic DNA was extracted from the blood cell samples with the Qiagen DNeasy Blood Extraction Kit. This sequence was found in a man between 45 and 60 years old in good health and CMV-seropositive. Sequencing was carried out using PBMCs.

The CDR3 protein is CASSPSLAGGPNTGELFF. Read as DNA, the sequence is TGCGCCAGCAGCCCATCACTAGCGGGAGGGCCGAACACCGGGGAGCTGTTTTTT. The V gene is TRBV5-1 and the J gene is TRBJ2-2; 13 bases in the middle match TRBD2. The CDR3 contains 18 residues, cysteine and phenylalanine counted. Only CDR3 DNA is held: 54 bases, read in frame from base 1. The CDR1 and CDR2 encoded by the germline V gene are SGHRS and YFSETQ. Germline trimming amounts to 4 bases on V and 0 bases on J, with 6 as the count of junction bases outside the gene matches. The entire variable domain, with the stretches around the CDR3 drawn from the reference TRBV5-1 and TRBJ2-2 proteins, is KAGVTQTPRYLIKTRGQQVTLSCSPISGHRSVSWYQQTPGQGLQFLFEYFSETQRNKGNFPGRFSGRQFSNSRSEMNVSTLELGDSALYLCASSPSLAGGPNTGELFFGEGSRLTVL.